Listed below are T cell receptor beta chains from one sample, sequenced in a study of CD8+ T cells in alopecia areata. Repertoires were generated with immunoSEQ multiplex PCR, while TCRdb's copy carries only in-frame clones and drops some. The table records 200,000 or so clones, roughly 60% of them present only once. The source material was CD4+ T cells sorted from blood, sampled at week 24, from a patient treated with tofacitinib. The source of these receptors is a human donor with alopecia areata. Both conserved end residues are part of each CDR3. The D gene is left open where the match is weak. The listing skips clone size in some rows; elsewhere it reads once, few, many or a size class.

len,v_gene,abundance,d_gene,j_gene,CDR3aa,CDR3nt
14,TRBV29-1,few,NA,TRBJ1-2,CSVSDGPSKSGYTF,TGCAGCGTCTCGGATGGTCCCTCGAAGTCGGGCTACACCTTC
13,TRBV6-5,NA,NA,TRBJ1-5,CASTDDLDQPQHF,TGTGCCAGCACCGACGACCTTGATCAGCCCCAGCATTTT
12,TRBV18,once,NA,TRBJ2-5,CASSRYQETQYF,TGTGCCAGCTCAAGGTACCAAGAGACCCAGTACTTC
16,TRBV25-1,NA,TRBD1,TRBJ2-7,CASSESPGQKVTEQYF,TGTGCCAGCAGTGAGAGTCCGGGACAGAAAGTTACTGAGCAGTACTTC
12,TRBV29-1,NA,NA,TRBJ1-1,CSVENGNTEAFF,TGCAGCGTTGAAAACGGAAACACTGAAGCTTTCTTT
11,TRBV7-3,NA,NA,TRBJ1-1,CASPFMDRTFF,TGTGCCTCCCCTTTCATGGACAGAACTTTCTTT
14,TRBV5-6,NA,TRBD1,TRBJ2-3,CASSGTGVADTQYF,TGTGCCAGCAGCGGAACAGGGGTGGCAGATACGCAGTATTTT
14,TRBV2,once,NA,TRBJ2-4,CASSEREAKNIQYF,TGTGCCAGCAGTGAAAGAGAAGCCAAAAACATTCAGTACTTC
14,TRBV5-4,NA,NA,TRBJ2-7,CATRPRRQGNEQYF,TGTGCCACCCGCCCGCGCAGGCAAGGGAACGAGCAGTACTTC
14,TRBV9,NA,NA,TRBJ2-5,CASSVVGTQETQYF,TGTGCCAGCAGCGTAGTCGGGACCCAAGAGACCCAGTACTTC
11,TRBV20-1,few,NA,TRBJ2-1,CSARPWNEQFF,TGCAGTGCTAGACCCTGGAATGAGCAGTTCTTC
15,TRBV28,NA,NA,TRBJ2-3,CASSLPRWGTDTQYF,TGTGCCAGCAGCCTACCGCGTTGGGGCACAGATACGCAGTATTTT
15,TRBV25-1,few,NA,TRBJ2-2,CASRIGGPSTGELFF,TGTGCCAGCAGGATTGGGGGTCCAAGCACCGGGGAGCTGTTTTTT
15,TRBV7-2,NA,NA,TRBJ2-7,CASSPQRITGSEQYF,TGTGCCAGCAGCCCGCAGCGTATCACAGGGAGCGAGCAGTACTTC
13,TRBV11-1,NA,NA,TRBJ1-5,CASSTGSNQPQHF,TGTGCCAGCAGTACAGGTAGCAATCAGCCCCAGCATTTT
16,TRBV7-8,few,NA,TRBJ1-5,CASSLVLGESNQPQHF,TGTGCCAGCAGCTTAGTCCTTGGTGAAAGCAATCAGCCCCAGCATTTT
13,TRBV30,NA,NA,TRBJ1-2,CAWSVDSLYGYTF,TGTGCCTGGAGTGTAGACAGCCTTTATGGCTACACCTTC
15,TRBV28,few,TRBD2,TRBJ2-7,CASTPHGTSRNEQYF,TGTGCCAGCACCCCACACGGGACTAGCCGGAACGAGCAGTACTTC
14,TRBV5-6,NA,NA,TRBJ1-1,CASTSLSIIAEAFF,TGTGCCAGCACCTCGTTGTCGATAATCGCTGAAGCTTTCTTT
13,TRBV5-1,NA,TRBD1,TRBJ2-5,CASSGTDQETQYF,TGCGCCAGCTCCGGGACAGACCAAGAGACCCAGTACTTC
14,TRBV7-2,few,NA,TRBJ1-5,CASSLGGGRQPQHF,TGTGCCAGCAGCTTGGGGGGGGGCAGACAGCCCCAGCATTTT
15,TRBV15,NA,TRBD1,TRBJ1-6,CATSTDRGSFSPLHF,TGTGCCACCAGCACCGACAGGGGATCTTTCTCCCCCCTCCACTTT
12,TRBV29-1,NA,NA,TRBJ1-2,CSVGGRAYGYTF,TGCAGCGTTGGGGGCAGAGCCTATGGCTACACCTTC
15,TRBV5-4,NA,NA,TRBJ1-1,CASSLGGVANTEAFF,TGTGCCAGCAGCTTGGGTGGGGTCGCGAACACTGAAGCTTTCTTT
16,TRBV5-4,few,NA,TRBJ2-2,CASSLSGGANTGELFF,TGTGCCAGCAGCTTGAGTGGCGGGGCGAACACCGGGGAGCTGTTTTTT
12,TRBV30,NA,NA,TRBJ2-7,CAWSVYSVEQYF,TGTGCCTGGAGTGTATATAGCGTCGAGCAGTACTTC
14,TRBV7-2,few,NA,TRBJ2-5,CASSSRQPWETQYF,TGTGCCAGCAGCTCACGACAGCCTTGGGAGACCCAGTACTTC
13,TRBV11-2,few,TRBD1,TRBJ2-2,CASSRDSPGELFF,TGTGCCAGCAGCAGGGACAGCCCGGGGGAGCTGTTTTTT
15,TRBV28,NA,NA,TRBJ2-5,CASSIVYGRVETQYF,TGTGCCAGCAGCATTGTGTACGGGAGAGTAGAGACCCAGTACTTC
16,TRBV5-4,NA,TRBD2,TRBJ2-7,CASSLAGGLAGREQYF,TGTGCCAGCAGCTTGGCCGGAGGACTAGCGGGAAGGGAGCAGTACTTC
16,TRBV28,once,TRBD1,TRBJ1-1,CASSTPGGLGNTEAFF,TGTGCCAGCAGCACCCCAGGGGGCTTAGGGAACACTGAAGCTTTCTTT
14,TRBV30,NA,TRBD2,TRBJ2-1,CACSGLAGVNEQFF,TGTGCCTGCTCGGGACTAGCGGGAGTCAATGAGCAGTTCTTC
17,TRBV7-9,NA,TRBD1,TRBJ2-5,CASSPPPGQGIGETQYF,TGTGCCAGCAGCCCCCCACCGGGACAGGGGATCGGAGAGACCCAGTACTTC
16,TRBV5-5,few,TRBD1,TRBJ1-2,CASSLGDRGRDYGYTF,TGTGCCAGCAGCTTGGGCGACAGGGGACGAGACTATGGCTACACCTTC
16,TRBV5-1,NA,NA,TRBJ2-7,CASSLGSPGDYYEQYF,TGCGCCAGCAGCTTGGGCTCTCCAGGGGACTATTACGAGCAGTACTTC
13,TRBV27,NA,NA,TRBJ2-5,CASSRGRQETQYF,TGTGCCAGCAGCCGGGGTCGCCAAGAGACCCAGTACTTC
15,TRBV7-9,few,TRBD2,TRBJ2-1,CASTLGSGRRLEQFF,TGTGCCAGCACCTTAGGTAGCGGGAGGCGACTTGAGCAGTTCTTC
16,TRBV5-1,NA,TRBD2,TRBJ2-7,CASSLFAGEDVDEQYF,TGCGCCAGCAGCTTGTTCGCGGGGGAGGACGTGGACGAGCAGTACTTC
15,TRBV6-4,NA,TRBD1,TRBJ1-1,CASGDRGRVNTEAFF,TGTGCCAGCGGAGACAGGGGGCGGGTGAACACTGAAGCTTTCTTT
13,TRBV29-1,NA,NA,TRBJ1-4,CSVARTTNEKLFF,TGCAGCGTTGCGCGGACCACTAATGAAAAACTGTTTTTT
14,TRBV28,few,NA,TRBJ1-3,CASSFTGGSNTIYF,TGTGCCAGCAGTTTTACGGGGGGCTCAAACACCATATATTTT
14,TRBV11-2,NA,NA,TRBJ2-3,CASSPLKRADTQYF,TGTGCCAGCAGCCCTTTGAAAAGAGCCGATACGCAGTATTTT
16,TRBV7-3,NA,TRBD1,TRBJ2-6,CASSSPGTGMANVLTF,TGTGCCAGCAGCTCCCCAGGGACAGGAATGGCCAACGTCCTGACTTTC
17,TRBV23-1,few,NA,TRBJ1-6,CASSQSGAGTSNSPLHF,TGCGCCAGCAGTCAATCGGGGGCCGGTACCTCTAATTCACCCCTCCACTTT
17,TRBV7-2,NA,TRBD2,TRBJ2-7,CASTHVAGTTTRTGQYF,TGTGCCAGCACCCACGTAGCGGGGACAACTACGAGGACGGGGCAGTACTTC
13,TRBV7-2,few,NA,TRBJ2-5,CASSSGLAETQYF,TGTGCCAGCAGCTCGGGACTCGCAGAGACCCAGTACTTC
15,TRBV2,NA,TRBD2,TRBJ2-3,CASSASSGRTDTQYF,TGTGCCAGCAGTGCGTCTAGCGGACGCACAGATACGCAGTATTTT
13,TRBV29-1,NA,NA,TRBJ1-1,CSVKWGPGTEAFF,TGCAGCGTCAAATGGGGCCCAGGCACTGAAGCTTTCTTT
19,TRBV28,NA,NA,TRBJ1-4,CASSFFLRPEFDIDEKLFF,TGTGCCAGCAGTTTTTTCCTACGGCCTGAGTTCGACATCGATGAAAAACTGTTTTTT